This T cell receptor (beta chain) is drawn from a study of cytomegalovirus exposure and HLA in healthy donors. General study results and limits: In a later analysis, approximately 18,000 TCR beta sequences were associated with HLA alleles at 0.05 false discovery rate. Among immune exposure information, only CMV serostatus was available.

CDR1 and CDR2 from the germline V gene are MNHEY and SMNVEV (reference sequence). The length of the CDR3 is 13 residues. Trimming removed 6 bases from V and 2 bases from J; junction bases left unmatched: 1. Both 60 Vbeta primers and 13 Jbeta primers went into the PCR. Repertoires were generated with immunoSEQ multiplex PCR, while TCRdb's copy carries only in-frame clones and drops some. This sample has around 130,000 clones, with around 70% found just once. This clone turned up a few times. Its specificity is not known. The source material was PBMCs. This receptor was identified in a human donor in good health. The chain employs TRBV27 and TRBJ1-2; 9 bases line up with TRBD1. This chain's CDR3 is CASRGTGNYGYTF. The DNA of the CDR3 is TGTGCCAGCAGAGGGACAGGGAACTATGGCTACACCTTC.